This is a list of T cell receptor beta chains from one sample in a study of memory CD4+ T cells and cytomegalovirus serostatus. The assay was immunoSEQ multiplex PCR, and TCRdb's table has in-frame clones only and misses some. The sample lists approximately 41,000 clones, over 65% occurring once. The material sequenced was memory CD4+ T cells from blood. Receptors originate from an adult in good health and CMV-seronegative. The CDR3 runs from the conserved cysteine through the conserved F or W. D genes are given only for firm matches. Clone size appears in some rows only: once, few, many, or a class for an expanded clone.

CDR3aa	CDR3nt	d_gene	j_gene	abundance	v_gene
CASSFAGSYREQFF	TGTGCCAGCAGTTTTGCTGGCTCCTACAGGGAGCAGTTCTTC	NA	TRBJ2-1	NA	TRBV27
CASRETGEVNGYTF	TGTGCCAGCCGTGAGACAGGGGAGGTCAATGGCTACACCTTC	TRBD1	TRBJ1-2	NA	TRBV2
CASSTDRSTDTQYF	TGTGCCAGCAGTACAGACAGGAGCACAGATACGCAGTATTTT	NA	TRBJ2-3	NA	TRBV6-5
CASAPATNEKLFF	TGTGCCAGCGCGCCCGCAACTAATGAAAAACTGTTTTTT	NA	TRBJ1-4	NA	TRBV2
CAWSGALLNTEAFF	TGTGCCTGGAGTGGCGCTTTATTGAACACTGAAGCTTTCTTT	NA	TRBJ1-1	few	TRBV30
CASSLWDRGETQYF	TGTGCCAGCAGTTTATGGGATAGGGGAGAGACCCAGTACTTC	NA	TRBJ2-5	NA	TRBV28
CASSVGPGQGSYEQYF	TGTGCCAGCAGTGTGGGACCGGGACAGGGGTCCTACGAGCAGTACTTC	TRBD1	TRBJ2-7	NA	TRBV2
CASSGGFPDTQYF	TGTGCCAGCAGCGGGGGGTTTCCAGATACGCAGTATTTT	NA	TRBJ2-3	few	TRBV5-4
CASSVAPNTGELFF	TGTGCCAGCTCAGTTGCACCGAACACCGGGGAGTTGTTTTTT	NA	TRBJ2-2	NA	TRBV9
CASSVRTNPYTDTQYF	TGTGCCAGCAGCGTCAGGACGAACCCGTACACAGATACGCAGTATTTT	NA	TRBJ2-3	NA	TRBV5-6
CASSPLHGQGAAEAFF	TGCGCCAGCAGCCCCCTCCACGGGCAGGGGGCGGCTGAAGCTTTCTTT	TRBD1	TRBJ1-1	medium-sized	TRBV4-1
CASSDSAGGANVLTF	TGTGCCAGCAGTGACTCAGCTGGAGGGGCCAACGTCCTGACTTTC	NA	TRBJ2-6	NA	TRBV2
CASSLATLTGAEQFF	TGCGCCAGCAGCTTGGCGACGTTAACGGGAGCAGAGCAGTTCTTC	NA	TRBJ2-1	NA	TRBV5-1
CASTSTGTLTYEQYF	TGTGCCAGCACCTCGACCGGGACGCTTACCTACGAGCAGTACTTC	NA	TRBJ2-7	NA	TRBV27
CASSLSTRGKNIQYF	TGCGCCAGCAGCCTGAGCACAAGGGGAAAAAACATTCAGTACTTC	NA	TRBJ2-4	NA	TRBV4-3
CASSSTSGGKVNEQFF	TGTGCCAGCAGTTCCACTAGCGGGGGAAAGGTGAATGAGCAGTTCTTC	TRBD2	TRBJ2-1	NA	TRBV27
CASSFGGADTEAFF	TGTGCCAGCAGCTTTGGGGGTGCGGACACTGAAGCTTTCTTT	NA	TRBJ1-1	NA	TRBV7-9
CASSKGKKVRGGEAFF	TGTGCCAGCAGCAAAGGGAAAAAGGTTAGGGGAGGCGAAGCTTTCTTT	NA	TRBJ1-1	NA	TRBV21-1
CASSPRQGAYEQYF	TGTGCCAGCAGCCCAAGACAGGGGGCCTACGAGCAGTACTTC	TRBD1	TRBJ2-7	NA	TRBV7-2
CASSPGTGSTSTDTQYF	TGCGCCAGCAGCCCCGGGACAGGTTCGACTAGCACAGATACGCAGTATTTT	TRBD1	TRBJ2-3	NA	TRBV4-3
CAIREGDYGYSF	TGTGCCATCAGGGAAGGGGACTATGGCTACTCCTTC	NA	TRBJ1-2	NA	TRBV10-3
CAISVVENEQFF	TGTGCCATCAGTGTCGTAGAGAATGAGCAGTTCTTC	NA	TRBJ2-1	NA	TRBV10-3
CASSFIGQGGEPQHF	TGTGCCAGCAGTTTTATAGGGCAGGGAGGGGAGCCCCAGCATTTT	NA	TRBJ1-5	NA	TRBV28
CASPAKPDADTQYF	TGTGCCAGCCCTGCCAAACCGGACGCAGATACGCAGTATTTT	NA	TRBJ2-3	NA	TRBV2
CASSWESEGQFF	TGCGCCAGCAGCTGGGAATCTGAGGGGCAGTTCTTC	NA	TRBJ2-1	NA	TRBV5-1
CASSLGTATGNEQFF	TGCGCCAGCAGCTTGGGGACAGCTACGGGGAATGAGCAGTTCTTC	NA	TRBJ2-1	NA	TRBV5-1
CASSVSQGTIDEQFF	TGTGCCAGCAGCGTTTCACAGGGTACGATCGATGAGCAGTTCTTC	NA	TRBJ2-1	NA	TRBV9
CASTIGGTSGQYF	TGTGCCAGCACCATAGGGGGAACTAGCGGGCAGTACTTC	TRBD2	TRBJ2-7	NA	TRBV28
CASSYSGTRSSYNEQFF	TGTGCCAGCAGCTATTCCGGGACAAGAAGCTCCTACAATGAGCAGTTCTTC	NA	TRBJ2-1	NA	TRBV5-4
CASSQDYRALMNTEAFF	TGTGCCAGCAGCCAAGATTACAGGGCCCTTATGAACACTGAAGCTTTCTTT	NA	TRBJ1-1	few	TRBV4-2
CASSQDSYGVSGNTQYF	TGCGCCAGCAGCCAAGATTCATACGGAGTTAGCGGGAATACGCAGTATTTT	TRBD2	TRBJ2-3	NA	TRBV4-1
CASSSSTVPRRAAREAFF	TGTGCCAGCAGCTCCTCTACCGTCCCACGTCGGGCGGCCCGAGAAGCTTTCTTT	NA	TRBJ1-1	few	TRBV5-5
CAWAPRGGTDTQYF	TGTGCCTGGGCCCCTAGAGGGGGCACAGATACGCAGTATTTT	NA	TRBJ2-3	NA	TRBV30
CASSPSSATDTQYF	TGTGCCAGCAGCCCTTCTAGTGCCACAGATACGCAGTATTTT	NA	TRBJ2-3	NA	TRBV7-9
CASSAFFTSGNTIYF	TGTGCCAGCAGCGCCTTCTTCACCTCTGGAAACACCATATATTTT	NA	TRBJ1-3	NA	TRBV7-9
CASSSTDQPQHF	TGTGCCAGCAGCTCTACAGATCAGCCCCAGCATTTT	NA	TRBJ1-5	NA	TRBV7-6
CASSTGQGAYEQYF	TGTGCCAGCAGCACAGGACAGGGGGCATACGAGCAGTACTTC	TRBD1	TRBJ2-7	few	TRBV7-2
CASAGTFTGELFF	TGTGCCAGCGCCGGGACTTTCACCGGGGAGCTGTTTTTT	NA	TRBJ2-2	NA	TRBV14
CASSIGAGGSYEQFF	TGTGCCAGTAGTATTGGAGCGGGAGGTTCTTATGAGCAGTTCTTC	TRBD2	TRBJ2-1	NA	TRBV19
CASSLGASGSEDEQFF	TGTGCCAGCAGCTTAGGGGCTAGCGGGAGCGAGGACGAGCAGTTCTTC	TRBD2	TRBJ2-1	NA	TRBV11-3
CASGGHISYEQYF	TGTGCCAGCGGGGGGCATATAAGCTACGAGCAGTACTTC	NA	TRBJ2-7	NA	TRBV25-1
CASSSYIKGTDTQYF	TGTGCCAGCAGTTCATACATCAAAGGCACAGATACGCAGTATTTT	NA	TRBJ2-3	NA	TRBV28
CASSSRENTEAFF	TGTGCCAGCAGTTCCCGGGAGAACACTGAAGCTTTCTTT	NA	TRBJ1-1	NA	TRBV6-6
CASMSGANLDTGELFF	TGTGCCAGCATGAGTGGGGCCAACTTGGACACCGGGGAGCTGTTTTTT	NA	TRBJ2-2	NA	TRBV2
CASSWRGSPLHF	TGTGCCAGCAGTTGGCGGGGGTCACCCCTCCACTTT	NA	TRBJ1-6	once	TRBV27
CASSEEGGRNQPQHF	TGTGCCAGCAGTGAAGAAGGGGGCCGCAATCAGCCCCAGCATTTT	TRBD1	TRBJ1-5	NA	TRBV6-1
CASSLKGGPQYGGYTF	TGTGCCAGCAGCTTGAAGGGTGGCCCCCAGTATGGCGGCTACACCTTC	NA	TRBJ1-2	NA	TRBV5-4
CASSSYLYGTQYF	TGTGCCAGCAGCTCCTATTTATATGGTACGCAGTATTTT	NA	TRBJ2-3	few	TRBV5-6
CASSANTEAFF	TGTGCCAGCAGCGCGAACACTGAAGCTTTCTTT	NA	TRBJ1-1	NA	TRBV7-9
CASSFGVEQYF	TGTGCCAGCAGCTTCGGGGTGGAGCAGTACTTC	NA	TRBJ2-7	few	TRBV7-8
CASSSTGLGNTIYF	TGTGCCAGCAGTTCGACAGGGCTGGGAAACACCATATATTTT	TRBD1	TRBJ1-3	few	TRBV28
CAWSGITEAFF	TGTGCCTGGAGTGGAATCACTGAAGCTTTCTTT	NA	TRBJ1-1	NA	TRBV30
CASSLGGNYGYTF	TGTGCCAGCAGCTTAGGAGGCAACTATGGCTACACCTTC	NA	TRBJ1-2	NA	TRBV7-9
CASSLAHSLVFYGYTF	TGTGCCAGCAGCTTAGCTCACAGCCTGGTCTTCTATGGCTACACCTTC	NA	TRBJ1-2	NA	TRBV7-2